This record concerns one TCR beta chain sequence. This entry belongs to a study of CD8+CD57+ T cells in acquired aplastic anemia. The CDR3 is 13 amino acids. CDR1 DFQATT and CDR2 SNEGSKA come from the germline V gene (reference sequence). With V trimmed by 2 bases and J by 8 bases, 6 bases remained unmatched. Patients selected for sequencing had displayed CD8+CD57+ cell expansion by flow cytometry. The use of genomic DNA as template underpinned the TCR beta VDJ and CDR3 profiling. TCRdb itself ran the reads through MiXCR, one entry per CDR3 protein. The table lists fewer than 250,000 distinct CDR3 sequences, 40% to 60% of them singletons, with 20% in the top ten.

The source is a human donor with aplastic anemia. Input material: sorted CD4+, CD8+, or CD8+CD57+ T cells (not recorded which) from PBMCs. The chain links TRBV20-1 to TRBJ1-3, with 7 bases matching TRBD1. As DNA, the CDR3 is TGCAGTGCTAGAAGGCAGGGGGAGGACACCATATATTTT. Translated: CSARRQGEDTIYF.